The 21 T cell receptor beta chains below come from one sample, sequenced in a study of cytomegalovirus exposure and HLA in healthy donors. PCR amplification relied on 60 Vbeta primers (plus 13 Jbeta primers). Repertoires were generated with immunoSEQ multiplex PCR, while TCRdb's copy carries only in-frame clones and drops some. The table has some 200,000 clones, 82% seen once. What was sequenced was PBMCs. The source of these receptors is a boy younger than 10 in good health and CMV-seronegative.

In this sample, this clone turned up a few times. This chain connects TRBV6-5 to TRBJ1-6; D gene uncertain. Germline assignment: CDR1 MNHEY and CDR2 SVGAGI. The germline V and J ends were trimmed by 2 bases and 13 bases, with 9 bases remaining between them. The CDR3 runs to 12 residues. The CDR3 protein is CASSYGAAPLHF. The CDR3 DNA is TGTGCCAGCAGTTACGGAGCTGCGCCCCTCCACTTT.

The chain links TRBV9 to TRBJ2-5, with 10 positions matching TRBD2. The CDR3 is 17 residues long. Per germline, CDR1 SGDLS and CDR2 YYNGEE. The V segment lost 0 bases and the J segment 10 bases; nucleotides outside the gene matches: 15. Here the CDR3 DNA reads TGTGCCAGCAGCGTAGCTACTCCTAGCGGGGGCCTCTGGGACCAGTACTTC. Protein: CASSVATPSGGLWDQYF. Full variable domain (rest looked up from reference TRBV9 and TRBJ2-5): DSGVTQTPKHLITATGQRVTLRCSPRSGDLSVYWYQQSLDQGLQFLIQYYNGEERAKGNILERFSAQQFPDLHSELNLSSLELGDSALYFCASSVATPSGGLWDQYFGPGTRLLVL.

The J gene is TRBJ2-4, the V gene TRBV5-4; TRBD1 aligns across 7 bases. The CDR3 is made up of 16 amino acids. Germline V gene lookup returns CDR1 SGHNT and CDR2 YYREEE (reference sequence). J gave up 7 bases and V 0 bases, and 10 bases lay outside the gene matches. The CDR3 reads CASSLDRGLIRNIQYF. CDR3 in DNA: TGTGCCAGCAGCTTGGATAGGGGGCTTATAAGGAACATTCAGTACTTC.

The chain carries TRBV11-3 and TRBJ2-3, with D maybe TRBD2 (5 bases). CDR1 SGHNT and CDR2 YENEEA come from the germline V gene. CDR3 length: 12 residues. The V end was cut by 4 bases, the J end by 14 bases, with 16 bases between. CDR3 DNA: TGTGCCAGCAGCTATGATGCCGGACTGGTGTATTTT. The encoded protein is CASSYDAGLVYF.

The chain uses TRBV4-2 and TRBJ1-1, with D possibly being TRBD1 (6 bases). Trimming cost V 2 bases and J 4 bases, with 17 bases left between them. The CDR3 runs to 16 residues. From germline, CDR1 is LGHNA and CDR2 YNFKEQ. For the CDR3, the DNA is TGTGCCAGCAGCCAAACGGCAGGGGAAGGCCGCACTGAAGCTTTCTTT. Protein: CASSQTAGEGRTEAFF.

The genes are TRBV7-9 and TRBJ1-2; D is perhaps TRBD1 (6 bases). CDR3 length: 13 residues. V lost 3 bases, J lost 8 bases, and 13 bases lay in between. Per germline, CDR1 SEHNR and CDR2 FQNEAQ (reference sequence). The DNA of the CDR3 is TGTGCCAGCAGCTTGGGGACAACGGGGGGCTACACCTTC. It is translated as CASSLGTTGGYTF.

This chain joins TRBV2 and TRBJ1-2, with TRBD1 identical over 9 bases. V trimming: 6 bases; J trimming: 4 bases; junction bases outside the gene matches: 9. This CDR3 has 15 amino acids. Germline V lookup: CDR1 SNHLY, CDR2 FYNNEI. This chain's CDR3 is CASREIRQGGYGYTF. The CDR3 DNA follows: TGTGCCAGCAGGGAAATCAGACAGGGGGGCTATGGCTACACCTTC. The complete variable domain, with remaining parts taken from reference TRBV2 and TRBJ1-2, reads EPEVTQTPSHQVTQMGQEVILRCVPISNHLYFYWYRQILGQKVEFLVSFYNNEISEKSEIFDDQFSVERPDGSNFTLKIRSTKLEDSAMYFCASREIRQGGYGYTFGSGTRLTVV.

This chain connects TRBV5-4 to TRBJ1-2, with 9 bases that match TRBD1. The V segment lost 5 bases and the J segment 8 bases; nucleotides outside the gene matches: 7. The CDR3 contains 13 residues. Germline loops: CDR1 SGHNT, CDR2 YYREEE (reference sequence). The CDR3 region has the DNA TGTGCCAGCAGACCACAGGGGGCTGGAGGCTACACCTTC. Its translation is CASRPQGAGGYTF.

The rearrangement links TRBV30 to TRBJ2-3; 7 bases agree with TRBD1. In germline, CDR1 is GTSNPN, CDR2 SVGIG (reference sequence). This CDR3 is built from 14 residues. V shed 3 bases, J shed 2 bases, and the junction held 5 bases outside the gene matches. DNA for the CDR3: TGTGCCTGGAGCTTGGGGACAGTCACAGATACGCAGTATTTT. This codes for CAWSLGTVTDTQYF.

This chain joins TRBV4-2 and TRBJ2-7; 7 nucleotides align to TRBD2. Per germline, CDR1 LGHNA and CDR2 YNFKEQ. The CDR3 spans 17 residues. V lost 0 bases to trimming and J lost 0 bases; unmatched junction nucleotides: 8. Here the CDR3 reads CASSQEVGLRLSYEQYF. The CDR3 bases are TGTGCCAGCAGCCAAGAGGTGGGACTACGTCTCTCCTACGAGCAGTACTTC.

The chain uses TRBV6-1 and TRBJ2-7, with a possible D match to TRBD1 (6 bases). Germline lookup yields CDR1 MNHNS and CDR2 SASEGT. The CDR3 contains 12 residues. V lost 6 bases and J 3 bases, leaving 9 bases between the germline ends. The chain's CDR3 is CASRDSLYEQYF. CDR3 DNA: TGTGCCAGCAGGGACAGTCTCTACGAGCAGTACTTC.

This chain uses TRBV5-8 with TRBJ1-2, with D uncertain. Germline assignment: CDR1 SGHTS and CDR2 YDEGEE. The CDR3 totals 12 residues. Trimming took 2 bases from V and 4 from J, leaving 6 bases between them. DNA for the CDR3: TGTGCCAGCAGCTTACTTGCCTATGGCTACACCTTC. Amino acids: CASSLLAYGYTF.

The gene calls are TRBV9 and TRBJ2-5, with 14 bases that match TRBD2. CDR1 is SGDLS, CDR2 YYNGEE, per germline. J gave up 11 bases and V 3 bases, and 15 bases lay outside the gene matches. This CDR3 has 17 amino acids. The CDR3 DNA is TGTGCCAGCAGCGGACGACTAGCGGGGGGGCGGAGGGAAGAGCAGTACTTC. Translating it yields CASSGRLAGGRREEQYF.

Regarding this clone: At one end the junction does not follow the germline gene, possibly because of a read error. This chain uses TRBV7-9 with TRBJ2-5; 10 nucleotides match TRBD1. Germline values: CDR1 SEHNR, CDR2 FQNEAQ (reference sequence). The CDR3 runs to 15 residues. CDR3 nucleotides: TGTTCCAGCAGTCCGGACAGGGGGTTTCAAGAGACCCAGTACTTC. This sequence encodes CSSSPDRGFQETQYF. Supplemented by reference TRBV7-9 and TRBJ2-5, the full variable domain reads DTGVSQNPRHKITKRGQNVTFRCDPISEHNRLYWYRQTLGQGPEFLTYFQNEAQLEKSRLLSDRFSAERPKGSFSTLEIQRTEQGDSAMYLCSSSPDRGFQETQYFGPGTRLLVL.

The rearrangement uses TRBV2 and TRBJ2-7; 7 nucleotides align to TRBD1. CDR3 length: 15 residues. V lost 5 bases, J lost 5 bases, and 12 bases stayed unmatched. CDR1 is SNHLY and CDR2 is FYNNEI in the germline V gene. The CDR3, as DNA: TGTGCCAGCAGTCCCAGACAGGGATGGGTGAACGAGCAGTACTTC. Translated, it gives CASSPRQGWVNEQYF.

The gene calls are TRBV7-9 and TRBJ1-3, with D maybe TRBD1 (6 bases). CDR1 and CDR2 from the germline V gene are SEHNR and FQNEAQ (reference sequence). The CDR3 is 19 amino acids. The V end was cut by 3 bases, the J end by 0 bases, with 21 bases between. This CDR3 is CASSLGALDRPSSGNTIYF. CDR3 DNA: TGTGCCAGCAGCTTGGGGGCTTTGGACCGCCCGAGCTCTGGAAACACCATATATTTT.

The genes are TRBV13 and TRBJ2-7, with D possibly matching TRBD2 (5 bases). In germline, CDR1 is PRHDT, CDR2 FYEKMQ (reference sequence). The CDR3 sequence is 15 residues long. V lost 5 bases and J 2 bases, leaving 16 bases between the germline ends. The CDR3 DNA reads as TGTGCCAGCAGCCGTTTAGAGGGAGAAGCCTACGAGCAGTACTTC. Translation: CASSRLEGEAYEQYF. The complete variable domain, with remaining parts taken from reference TRBV13 and TRBJ2-7, reads AAGVIQSPRHLIKEKRETATLKCYPIPRHDTVYWYQQGPGQDPQFLISFYEKMQSDKGSIPDRFSAQQFSDYHSELNMSSLELGDSALYFCASSRLEGEAYEQYFGPGTRLTVT.

The chain has TRBV18 and TRBJ2-7; TRBD1 is a possible D gene (9 bases). Trimming left V 3 bases short and J 5 bases short, with 14 bases between. The CDR3 sequence is 14 residues long. In germline, CDR1 is KGHSH, CDR2 LQKENI. DNA of the CDR3: TGTGCCAGCTCACCTAGCGGGACAGGGCACGAGCAGTACTTC. It specifies CASSPSGTGHEQYF. The full variable domain, completed using reference TRBV18 and TRBJ2-7, is NAGVMQNPRHLVRRRGQEARLRCSPMKGHSHVYWYRQLPEEGLKFMVYLQKENIIDESGMPKERFSAEFPKEGPSILRIQQVVRGDSAAYFCASSPSGTGHEQYFGPGTRLTVT.

There are a few counts of this clone. The rearrangement links TRBV7-8 to TRBJ1-3; no clear D gene. Germline assignment: CDR1 SGHVS and CDR2 FQNEAQ. V lost 2 bases and J lost 2, with 13 bases in between. The CDR3 extends over 16 amino acids. This CDR3 reads CASSLNFAVTGNTIYF. The CDR3 nucleotides read TGTGCCAGCAGCTTAAATTTTGCGGTTACTGGAAACACCATATATTTT. Drawing the rest from reference TRBV7-8 and TRBJ1-3, the complete variable domain is GAGVSQSPRYKVAKRGQDVALRCDPISGHVSLFWYQQALGQGPEFLTYFQNEAQLDKSGLPSDRFFAERPEGSVSTLKIQRTQQEDSAVYLCASSLNFAVTGNTIYFGEGSWLTVV.

The J gene is TRBJ1-1, the V gene TRBV2; D is unclear. The CDR3 is made up of 16 amino acids. The ends were cut back, 8 bases at V and 4 bases at J, with 23 bases in the middle. Germline V gives CDR1 SNHLY, CDR2 FYNNEI. For the CDR3, the DNA is TGTGCCAGCCCACCGACGGCAGCGACCCTGATCACTGAAGCTTTCTTT. It specifies CASPPTAATLITEAFF.

This sequence joins TRBV2 and TRBJ2-1, with 9 bases identical to TRBD1. The junction had 12 bases not matched to a gene; V was cut back by 9 bases and J by 3 bases. CDR1 is SNHLY, CDR2 FYNNEI, per germline. The CDR3 runs to 16 residues. The chain's CDR3 is CASFGIGTGIYNEQFF. The CDR3 DNA reads TGTGCCAGTTTTGGAATCGGGACAGGGATCTACAATGAGCAGTTCTTC.